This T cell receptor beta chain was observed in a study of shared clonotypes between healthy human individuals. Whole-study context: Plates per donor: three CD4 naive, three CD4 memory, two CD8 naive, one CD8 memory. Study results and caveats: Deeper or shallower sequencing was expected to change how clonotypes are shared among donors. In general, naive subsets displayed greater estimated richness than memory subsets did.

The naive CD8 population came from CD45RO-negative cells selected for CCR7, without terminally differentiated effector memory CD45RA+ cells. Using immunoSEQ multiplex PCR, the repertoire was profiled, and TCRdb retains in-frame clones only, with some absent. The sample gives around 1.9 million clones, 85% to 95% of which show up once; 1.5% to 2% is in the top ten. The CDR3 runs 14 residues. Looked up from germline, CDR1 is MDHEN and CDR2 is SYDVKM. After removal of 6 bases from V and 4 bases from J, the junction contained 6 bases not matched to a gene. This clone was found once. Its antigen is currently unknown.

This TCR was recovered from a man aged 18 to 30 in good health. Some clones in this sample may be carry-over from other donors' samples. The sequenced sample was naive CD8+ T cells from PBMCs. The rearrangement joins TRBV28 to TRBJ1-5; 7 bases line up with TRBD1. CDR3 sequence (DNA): TGTGCCAGCAGGCGGACAGGTAATAATCAGCCCCAGCATTTT. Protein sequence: CASRRTGNNQPQHF.